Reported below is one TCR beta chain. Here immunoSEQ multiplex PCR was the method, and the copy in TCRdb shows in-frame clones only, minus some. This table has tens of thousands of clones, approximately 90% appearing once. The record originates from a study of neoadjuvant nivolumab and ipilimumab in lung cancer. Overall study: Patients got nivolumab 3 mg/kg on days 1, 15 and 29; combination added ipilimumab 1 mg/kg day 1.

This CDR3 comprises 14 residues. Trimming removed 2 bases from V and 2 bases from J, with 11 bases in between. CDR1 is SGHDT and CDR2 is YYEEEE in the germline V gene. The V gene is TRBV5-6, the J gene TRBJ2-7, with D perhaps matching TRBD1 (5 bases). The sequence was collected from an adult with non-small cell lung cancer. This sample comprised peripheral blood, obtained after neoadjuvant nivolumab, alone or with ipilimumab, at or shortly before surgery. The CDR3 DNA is TGTGCCAGCAGCTTCCAGGGCGTAACCTACGAGCAGTACTTC. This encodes CASSFQGVTYEQYF.